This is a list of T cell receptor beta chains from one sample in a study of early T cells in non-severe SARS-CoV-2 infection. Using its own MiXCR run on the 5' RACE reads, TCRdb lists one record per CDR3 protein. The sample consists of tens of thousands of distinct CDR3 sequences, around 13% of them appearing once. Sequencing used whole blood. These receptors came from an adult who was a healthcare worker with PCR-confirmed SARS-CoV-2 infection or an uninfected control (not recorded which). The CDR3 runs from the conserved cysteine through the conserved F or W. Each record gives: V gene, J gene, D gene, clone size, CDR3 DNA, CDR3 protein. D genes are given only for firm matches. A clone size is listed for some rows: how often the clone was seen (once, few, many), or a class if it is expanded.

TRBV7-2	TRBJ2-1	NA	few	TGTGCCAGCAGCTTAAATCGGGACATTTTCTCTCTACCCTACAATGAGCAGTTCTTC	CASSLNRDIFSLPYNEQFF
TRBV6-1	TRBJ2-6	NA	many	TGTGCCAGCAGTGAAGGGCCTCCCCGACCCAACGTCCTGACTTTC	CASSEGPPRPNVLTF
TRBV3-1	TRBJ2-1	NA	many	TGTGCCAGCAGCCACGGGGACTACAATGAGCAGTTCTTC	CASSHGDYNEQFF
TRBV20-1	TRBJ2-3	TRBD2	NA	TGCAGTGCTAGAAGGACCCTCTCGGGGGGGCCCTTGACGCAGTATTTT	CSARRTLSGGPLTQYF
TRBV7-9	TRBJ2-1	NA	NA	TGTGCCAGCAGCCCGAAGCCCCCGGGACAAGAGCAGTTCTTC	CASSPKPPGQEQFF
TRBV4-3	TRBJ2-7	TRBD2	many	TGCGCCAGCAGCCAAGATTCGGCTAGCGGGAGGGCCCTGTACTTC	CASSQDSASGRALYF
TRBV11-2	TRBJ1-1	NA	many	TGTGCCAGCAGCTTAGGCAGGGGCGTGAACACTGAAGCTTTCTTT	CASSLGRGVNTEAFF
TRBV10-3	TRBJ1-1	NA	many	TGTGCCATCAGTGAGCCCCGGAGCACTGAAGCTTTCTTT	CAISEPRSTEAFF
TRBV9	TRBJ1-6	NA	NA	TGTGCCAGCAGCGAGCAGGGTGAAAGGGATTCCCTCCACTTT	CASSEQGERDSLHF
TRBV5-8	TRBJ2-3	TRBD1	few	TGTGCCAGCAGCCTACAGGGGACCCATACGCAGTATTTT	CASSLQGTHTQYF
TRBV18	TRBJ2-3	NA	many	TGTGCCAGCTCACCCCCGTTCGCCGGAGCCAAGACAGATACGCAGTATTTT	CASSPPFAGAKTDTQYF
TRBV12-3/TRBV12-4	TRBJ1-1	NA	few	TGTGCCAGCAGTTCCTCCCTTCTTCTAGGCGCTTTCTTT	CASSSSLLLGAFF